This T cell receptor beta chain is from a study of CD8 T cells in ankylosing spondylitis (dated by TCRdb to between 2016 and 2019). About the full investigation: To find TCR variants linked to disease, the study profiled T cell receptor beta repertoires in ankylosing spondylitis patients and healthy donors. Peripheral blood was sampled, and synovial fluid was additionally collected from ankylosing spondylitis patients. The whole study cohort included some 100 healthy donors and roughly 24 ankylosing spondylitis patients.

For this clonotype: Its antigen is currently not known. Per-base qualities were not stored, and no clone one base away is much larger.

The sequencer listed for this sample is Illumina HiSeq 2500. Quantitative 5'-RACE with molecular barcodes was the method used to prepare the TCR beta libraries. On the authors' methods: Disease-linked TCR variants were identified with a new computational method built on a probabilistic model of VDJ rearrangement. TCRdb redid the processing of the public reads, applying fastp at Q25 and MiXCR, and retained in-frame beta chains. Each entry merges the rows of one CDR3 protein and shows their most common DNA and genes. In this record, the V and J calls reflect TCRdb's handling and not the investigators' own analysis. The sample includes fewer than 500,000 distinct CDR3 sequences, with about 25% observed a single time. About 0.89% of the sample comes from the top ten. Summary of the overall study and its limitations: A CD8+ phenotype was shown by the disease-linked clones, which were found at relatively low frequencies in peripheral blood. A TCR beta motif of several highly homologous amino acid variants appeared characteristic of blood from ankylosing spondylitis patients. Some of the motif variants had been reported before in the synovial fluid and blood of reactive arthritis patients, a finding that suggests common disease-initiation mechanisms. The disease-linked clones were reported to be significantly enriched in matched synovial fluid samples from ankylosing spondylitis patients.

Cut back by 5 bases and 5 bases, the V and J ends lie 18 bases apart. Inclusive of the bounding cysteine and phenylalanine, the CDR3 is 15 residues long. Only CDR3 DNA is held: 45 bases, read in frame from base 1. CDR1 is given as LGHNA and CDR2 as YNFKEQ, both from the germline V gene. The sample consisted of blood, either unsorted or a sorted T cell fraction (not recorded which). The sequence links TRBV4-2 to TRBJ1-1; the D gene is perhaps TRBD1, from 5 matching bases. This clonotype was obtained from a male donor with ankylosing spondylitis. The DNA sequence follows: TGTGCCAGCAGCAGGGACGTCGAGGATCAGACTGAAGCTTTCTTT. Translated, this gives CASSRDVEDQTEAFF.